This record concerns one T cell receptor beta chain sequence. What it recognizes is unknown. This sample is drawn from a study of cytomegalovirus exposure and HLA in healthy donors. Notes on the study in general: Some V segments (TRBV6-2 and TRBV6-3 among them) were excluded as indistinguishable. Reports credit the classifier with highly specific, highly sensitive diagnosis of cytomegalovirus status.

V lost 4 bases and J 7 bases, leaving 10 bases between the germline ends. The CDR3 length is 12 residues. The V gene's germline CDR1 is SEHNR and CDR2 FQNEAQ (reference sequence). Use of 60 Vbeta and 13 Jbeta primers characterized the PCR. Clones were read by immunoSEQ multiplex PCR, and TCRdb kept only the in-frame ones, dropping some. The sample lists about 110,000 clones; roughly 85% were seen once. There were likely unrecorded immune exposures, though donors were nominally healthy when sampled. The sample was PBMCs. This TCR was sampled from a young man in good health and CMV-seropositive. This chain links TRBV7-9 with TRBJ1-2; D might be TRBD1 (6 bases). In DNA, the CDR3 is TGTGCCAGCAGCTCTTCAGGGGTTGGCTACACCTTC. Translated: CASSSSGVGYTF.